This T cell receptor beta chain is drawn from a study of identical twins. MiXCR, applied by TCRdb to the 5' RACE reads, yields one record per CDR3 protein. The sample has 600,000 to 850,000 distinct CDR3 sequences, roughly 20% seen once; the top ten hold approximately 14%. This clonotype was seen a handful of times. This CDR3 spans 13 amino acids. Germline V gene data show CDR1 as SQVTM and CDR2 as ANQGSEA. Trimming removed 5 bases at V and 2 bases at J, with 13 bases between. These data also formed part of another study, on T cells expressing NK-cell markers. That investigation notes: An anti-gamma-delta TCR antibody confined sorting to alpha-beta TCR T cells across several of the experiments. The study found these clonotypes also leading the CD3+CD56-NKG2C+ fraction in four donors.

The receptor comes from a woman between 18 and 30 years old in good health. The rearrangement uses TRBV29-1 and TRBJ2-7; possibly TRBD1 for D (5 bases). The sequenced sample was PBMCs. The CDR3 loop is CSVRDSSTYEQYF. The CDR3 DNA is TGCAGCGTTCGTGACAGCTCCACCTACGAGCAGTACTTC.